Sequencing of this TCR beta chain was carried out in a study of memory CD4+ T cells and cytomegalovirus serostatus. Study context: This sample comes from healthy Belgian adults, 9 CMV seropositive, about 23 seronegative.

CDR1 is MGHRA, CDR2 YSYEKL, per germline. There are 14 residues in the CDR3. V was clipped by 1 base and J by 1 base, with 4 bases between them. Some clones are missing from TCRdb's copy, which holds only in-frame ones; the method was immunoSEQ multiplex PCR. The sample lists some 57,000 clones; approximately 79% were seen once. This clone was picked up many times. Its antigen remains unknown. Single viable CD3+CD4+CD8-CD45RO+ cells were sorted as the memory CD4+ T cells. Points from the study as a whole: CD4+ memory repertoires contained about 40% of the roughly 160 reported CMV TCRbeta sequences. Suggested: most of the CMV-linked TCR signature lies in CD4+ memory cells. A US-trained random forest predicted CMV serostatus with median AUC around 0.9.

The sequence was obtained from an adult in good health and CMV-seronegative. The J gene is TRBJ2-2, the V gene TRBV4-1; D is ambiguous. The sample taken for sequencing was memory CD4+ T cells from blood. The CDR3 sequence is CASSQAGNTGELFF. CDR3 coding DNA: TGCGCCAGCAGCCAAGCGGGGAACACCGGGGAGCTGTTTTTT.